This T cell receptor (beta chain) is drawn from a study of blood T cell repertoires in COVID-19. As for the study in general: Collection of acute and convalescent COVID-19 samples took place in the United States, Italy and Spain.

Authors' processing steps: Amplifying reference gene primers gave estimates of nucleated cell counts. TCRdb's table, derived via immunoSEQ multiplex PCR, lists solely in-frame clones and lacks some. D and trimming come from the DNA, and the V and J calls and clone size come from that table. The sample includes 72,000 or so clones, 90% seen only once; the top ten take roughly 0.73%. The germline V gene encodes CDR1 MNHEY and CDR2 SMNVEV (reference sequence). The CDR3 totals 12 residues. Unmatched junction bases numbered 5, after V lost 6 bases and J lost 7 bases. Source material: peripheral blood. The receptor was isolated from a woman older than 75 with acute or convalescent COVID-19. This rearrangement joins TRBV27 to TRBJ1-2, with TRBD1 matching 7 bases. CDR3 amino acids: CASSRQGGGYTF. In DNA, the CDR3 is TGTGCCAGCAGCAGACAGGGTGGTGGCTACACCTTC.